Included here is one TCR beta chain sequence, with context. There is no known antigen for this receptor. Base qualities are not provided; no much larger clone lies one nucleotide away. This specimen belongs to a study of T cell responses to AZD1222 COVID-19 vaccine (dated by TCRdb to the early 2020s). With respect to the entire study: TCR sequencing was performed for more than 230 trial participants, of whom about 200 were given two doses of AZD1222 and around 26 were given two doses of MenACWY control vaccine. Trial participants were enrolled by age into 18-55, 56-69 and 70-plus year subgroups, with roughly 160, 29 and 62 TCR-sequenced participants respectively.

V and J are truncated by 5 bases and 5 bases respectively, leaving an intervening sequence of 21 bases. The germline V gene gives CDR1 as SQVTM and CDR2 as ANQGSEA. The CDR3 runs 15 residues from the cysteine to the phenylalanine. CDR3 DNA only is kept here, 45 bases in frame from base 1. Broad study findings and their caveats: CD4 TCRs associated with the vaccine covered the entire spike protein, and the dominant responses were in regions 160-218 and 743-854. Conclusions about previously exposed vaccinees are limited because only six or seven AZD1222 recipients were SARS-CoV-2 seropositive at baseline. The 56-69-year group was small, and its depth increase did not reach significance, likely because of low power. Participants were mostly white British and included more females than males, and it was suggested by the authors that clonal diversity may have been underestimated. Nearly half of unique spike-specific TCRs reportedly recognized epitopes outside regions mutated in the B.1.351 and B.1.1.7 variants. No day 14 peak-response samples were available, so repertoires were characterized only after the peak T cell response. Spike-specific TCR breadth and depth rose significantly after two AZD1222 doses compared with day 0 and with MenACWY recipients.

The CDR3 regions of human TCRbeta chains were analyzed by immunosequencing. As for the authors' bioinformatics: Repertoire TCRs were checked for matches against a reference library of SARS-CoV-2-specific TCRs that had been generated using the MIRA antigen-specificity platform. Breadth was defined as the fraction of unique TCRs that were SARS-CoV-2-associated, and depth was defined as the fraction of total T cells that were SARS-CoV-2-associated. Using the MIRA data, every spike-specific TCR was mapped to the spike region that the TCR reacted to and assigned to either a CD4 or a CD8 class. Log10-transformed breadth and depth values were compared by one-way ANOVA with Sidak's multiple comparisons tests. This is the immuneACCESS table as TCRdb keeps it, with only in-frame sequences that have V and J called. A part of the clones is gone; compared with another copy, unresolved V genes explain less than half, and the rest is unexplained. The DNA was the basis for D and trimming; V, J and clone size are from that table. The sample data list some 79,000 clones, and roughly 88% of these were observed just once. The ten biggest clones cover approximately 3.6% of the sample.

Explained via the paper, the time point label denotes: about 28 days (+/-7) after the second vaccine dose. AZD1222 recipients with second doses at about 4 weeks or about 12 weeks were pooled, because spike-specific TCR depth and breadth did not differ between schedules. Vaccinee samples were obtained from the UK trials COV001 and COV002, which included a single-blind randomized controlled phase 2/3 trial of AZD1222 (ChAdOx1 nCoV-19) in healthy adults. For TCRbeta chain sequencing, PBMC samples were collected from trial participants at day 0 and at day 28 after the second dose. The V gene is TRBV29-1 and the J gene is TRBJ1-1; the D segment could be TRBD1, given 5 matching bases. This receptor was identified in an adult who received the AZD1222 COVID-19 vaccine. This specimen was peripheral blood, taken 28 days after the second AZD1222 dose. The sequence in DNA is TGCAGCGTTCCATCCGGGACTTACAGAACTACTGAAGCTTTCTTT. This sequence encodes CSVPSGTYRTTEAFF. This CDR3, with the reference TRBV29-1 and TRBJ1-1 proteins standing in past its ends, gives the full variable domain SAVISQKPSRDICQRGTSLTIQCQVDSQVTMMFWYRQQPGQSLTLIATANQGSEATYESGFVIDKFPISRPNLTFSTLTVSNMSPEDSSIYLCSVPSGTYRTTEAFFGQGTRLTVV.